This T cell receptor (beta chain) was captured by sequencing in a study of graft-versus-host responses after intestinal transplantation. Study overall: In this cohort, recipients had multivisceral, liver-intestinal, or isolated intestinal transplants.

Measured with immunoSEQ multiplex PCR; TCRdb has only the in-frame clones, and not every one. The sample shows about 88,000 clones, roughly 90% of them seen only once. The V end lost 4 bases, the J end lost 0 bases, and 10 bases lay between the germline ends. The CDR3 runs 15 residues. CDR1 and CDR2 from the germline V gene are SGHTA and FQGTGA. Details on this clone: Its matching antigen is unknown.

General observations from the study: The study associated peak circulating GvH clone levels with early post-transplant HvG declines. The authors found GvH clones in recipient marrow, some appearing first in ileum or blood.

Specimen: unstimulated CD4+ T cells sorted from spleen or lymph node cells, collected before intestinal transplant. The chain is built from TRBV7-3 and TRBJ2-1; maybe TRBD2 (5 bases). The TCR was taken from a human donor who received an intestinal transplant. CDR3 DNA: TGTGCCAGCAGCTCCCTCGGGGTCTCCTACAATGAGCAGTTCTTC. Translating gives CASSSLGVSYNEQFF.